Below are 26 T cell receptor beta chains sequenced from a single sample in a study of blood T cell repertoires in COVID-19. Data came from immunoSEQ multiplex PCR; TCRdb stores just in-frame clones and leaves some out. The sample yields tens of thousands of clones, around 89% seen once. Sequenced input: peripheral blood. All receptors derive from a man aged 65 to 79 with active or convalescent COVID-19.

CDR3 sequence: CASSYRLQAGTTYEQYF. Written as DNA, the CDR3 is TGTGCCAGCAGTTACCGGCTTCAGGCGGGTACTACCTACGAGCAGTACTTC. J is TRBJ2-7 and V is TRBV6-2 or TRBV6-3; tentative D call: TRBD2 (5 bases). Trimming took 2 bases from V and 2 from J, leaving 19 bases between them. The CDR3 contains 17 residues. Germline CDR1 MNHEY, CDR2 SVGEGT.

The CDR3 sequence is CSVMQGEGNTIYF. Written as DNA, the CDR3 is TGCAGCGTTATGCAGGGGGAAGGAAACACCATATATTTT. This chain joins TRBV29-1 and TRBJ1-3, with 7 positions matching TRBD1. The CDR3 extends over 13 amino acids. CDR1 and CDR2 (germline): SQVTM, ANQGSEA. Germline trimming cut 5 bases from V and 4 bases from J; bases unmatched to any gene: 5.

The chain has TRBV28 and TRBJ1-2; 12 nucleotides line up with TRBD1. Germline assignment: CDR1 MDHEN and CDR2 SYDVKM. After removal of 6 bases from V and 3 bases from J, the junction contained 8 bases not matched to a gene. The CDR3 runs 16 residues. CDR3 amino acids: CASSSGGTGGDYGYTF. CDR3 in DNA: TGTGCCAGCAGCTCAGGCGGGACAGGGGGCGACTATGGCTACACCTTC.

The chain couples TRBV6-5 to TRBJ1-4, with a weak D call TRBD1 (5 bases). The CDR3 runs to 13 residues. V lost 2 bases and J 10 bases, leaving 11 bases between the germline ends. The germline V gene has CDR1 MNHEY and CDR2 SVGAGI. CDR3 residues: CASSYTQGGKLFF. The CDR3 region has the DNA TGTGCCAGCAGTTACACCCAGGGAGGAAAACTGTTTTTT.

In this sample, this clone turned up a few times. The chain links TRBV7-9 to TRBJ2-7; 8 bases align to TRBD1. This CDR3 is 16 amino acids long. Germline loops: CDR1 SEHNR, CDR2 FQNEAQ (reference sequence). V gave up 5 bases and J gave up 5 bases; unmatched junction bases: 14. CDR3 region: CASSPLQTQGANEQYF. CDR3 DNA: TGTGCCAGCAGCCCACTTCAAACGCAGGGGGCTAACGAGCAGTACTTC.

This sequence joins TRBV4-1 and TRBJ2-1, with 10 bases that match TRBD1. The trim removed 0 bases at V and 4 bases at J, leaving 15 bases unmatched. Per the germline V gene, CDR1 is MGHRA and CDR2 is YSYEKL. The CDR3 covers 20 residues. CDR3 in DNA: TGCGCCAGCAGCCAAGAGGGTTATCGCCCGGGACAGGGGATATACAATGAGCAGTTCTTC. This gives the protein CASSQEGYRPGQGIYNEQFF.

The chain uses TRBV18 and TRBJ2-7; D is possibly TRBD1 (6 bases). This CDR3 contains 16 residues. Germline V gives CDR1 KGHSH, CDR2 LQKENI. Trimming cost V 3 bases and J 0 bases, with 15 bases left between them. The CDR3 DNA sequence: TGTGCCAGCTCACCTGGTCTAGGGACAAGCTCCTACGAGCAGTACTTC. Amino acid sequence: CASSPGLGTSSYEQYF.

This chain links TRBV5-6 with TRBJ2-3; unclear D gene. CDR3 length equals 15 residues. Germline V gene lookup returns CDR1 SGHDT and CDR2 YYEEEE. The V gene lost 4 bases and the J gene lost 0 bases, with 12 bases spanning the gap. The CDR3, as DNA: TGTGCCAGCAGCCCGTTAGGAGTCAGCACAGATACGCAGTATTTT. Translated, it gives CASSPLGVSTDTQYF.

CDR3 protein: CASSPTSGSPDTQYF. In nucleotides, the CDR3 is TGTGCCAGCAGCCCTACTAGCGGGAGTCCAGATACGCAGTATTTT. The V gene is TRBV7-6, the J gene TRBJ2-3; 11 bases fit TRBD2. CDR1 and CDR2 (germline): SGHVS, FNYEAQ. The J segment lost 4 bases and the V segment lost 5 bases, leaving 5 bases of the junction unmatched. The CDR3 loop spans 15 amino acids.

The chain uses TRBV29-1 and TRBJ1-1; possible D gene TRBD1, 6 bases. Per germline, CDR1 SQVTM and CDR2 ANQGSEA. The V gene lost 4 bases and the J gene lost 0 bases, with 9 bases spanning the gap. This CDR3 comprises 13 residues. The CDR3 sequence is CSVGGHMNTEAFF. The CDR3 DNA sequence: TGCAGCGTTGGGGGGCACATGAACACTGAAGCTTTCTTT.

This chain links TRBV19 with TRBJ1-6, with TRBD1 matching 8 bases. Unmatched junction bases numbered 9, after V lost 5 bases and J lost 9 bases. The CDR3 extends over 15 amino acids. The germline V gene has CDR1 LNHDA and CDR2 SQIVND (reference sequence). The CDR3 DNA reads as TGTGCCAGTAGTCTGAGGACAGGGCGTGCTTCACCCCTCCACTTT. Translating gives CASSLRTGRASPLHF.

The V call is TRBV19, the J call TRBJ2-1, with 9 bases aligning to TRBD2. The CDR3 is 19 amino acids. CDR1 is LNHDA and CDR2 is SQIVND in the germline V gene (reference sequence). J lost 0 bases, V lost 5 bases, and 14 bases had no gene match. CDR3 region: CASSLGGGRGFPSYNEQFF. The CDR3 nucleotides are TGTGCCAGTAGTCTCGGAGGCGGGAGGGGTTTTCCCTCCTACAATGAGCAGTTCTTC.

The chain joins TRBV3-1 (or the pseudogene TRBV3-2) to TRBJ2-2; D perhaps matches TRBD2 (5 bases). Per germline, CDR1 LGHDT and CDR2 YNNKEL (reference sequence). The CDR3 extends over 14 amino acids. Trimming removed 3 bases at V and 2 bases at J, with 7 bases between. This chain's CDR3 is CASSHRTNTGELFF. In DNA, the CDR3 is TGTGCCAGCAGCCACAGGACTAACACCGGGGAGCTGTTTTTT.

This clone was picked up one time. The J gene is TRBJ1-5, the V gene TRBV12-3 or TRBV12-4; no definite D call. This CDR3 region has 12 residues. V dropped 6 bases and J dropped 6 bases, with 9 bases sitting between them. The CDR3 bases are TGTGCCAGCAGCCTTATTAGTCAGCCCCAGCATTTT. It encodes CASSLISQPQHF.

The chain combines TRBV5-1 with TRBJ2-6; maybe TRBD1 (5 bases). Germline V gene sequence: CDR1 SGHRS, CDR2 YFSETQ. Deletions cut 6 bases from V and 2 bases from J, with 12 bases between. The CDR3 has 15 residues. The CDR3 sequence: CASTFLGAGANVLTF. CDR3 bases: TGCGCCAGCACCTTTTTAGGGGCTGGGGCCAACGTCCTGACTTTC. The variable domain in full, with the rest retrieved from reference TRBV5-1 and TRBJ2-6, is KAGVTQTPRYLIKTRGQQVTLSCSPISGHRSVSWYQQTPGQGLQFLFEYFSETQRNKGNFPGRFSGRQFSNSRSEMNVSTLELGDSALYLCASTFLGAGANVLTFGAGSRLTVL.

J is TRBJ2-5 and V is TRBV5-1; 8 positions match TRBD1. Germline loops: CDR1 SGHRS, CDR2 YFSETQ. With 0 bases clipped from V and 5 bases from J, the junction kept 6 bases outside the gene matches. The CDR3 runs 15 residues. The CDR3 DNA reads TGCGCCAGCAGCTTGGCTCGGTCAGGGGGCGAGACCCAGTACTTC. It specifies CASSLARSGGETQYF.

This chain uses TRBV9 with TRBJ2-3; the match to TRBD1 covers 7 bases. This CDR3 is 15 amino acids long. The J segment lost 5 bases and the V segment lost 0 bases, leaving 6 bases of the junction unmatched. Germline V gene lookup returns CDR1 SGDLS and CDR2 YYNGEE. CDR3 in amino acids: CASSVDPGGIDTQYF. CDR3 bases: TGTGCCAGCAGCGTAGACCCAGGGGGAATAGATACGCAGTATTTT.

CDR3 residues: CASSRLGQGIGPLHF. CDR3 DNA sequence: TGTGCCAGCAGCCGTTTGGGACAGGGGATTGGACCCCTCCACTTT. The rearrangement joins TRBV13 to TRBJ1-6; TRBD1 matches at 10 bases. The CDR3 consists of 15 residues. Germline CDR1 reads PRHDT; CDR2 reads FYEKMQ (reference sequence). The V and J ends lost 5 bases and 12 bases, in that order; junction bases with no gene match: 10.

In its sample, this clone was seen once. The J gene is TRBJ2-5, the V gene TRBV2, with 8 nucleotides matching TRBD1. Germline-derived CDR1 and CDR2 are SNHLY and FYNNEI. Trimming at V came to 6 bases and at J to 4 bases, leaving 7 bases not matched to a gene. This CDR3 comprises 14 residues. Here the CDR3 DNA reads TGTGCCAGCAGAGAGACAGGGGCCAGAGAGACCCAGTACTTC. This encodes CASRETGARETQYF.

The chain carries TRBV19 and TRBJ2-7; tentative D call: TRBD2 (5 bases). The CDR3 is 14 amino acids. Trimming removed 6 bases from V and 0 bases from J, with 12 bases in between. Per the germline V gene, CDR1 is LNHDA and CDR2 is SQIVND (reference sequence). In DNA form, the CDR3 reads TGTGCCAGTAGCCTCGCGGGTAGCTCCTACGAGCAGTACTTC. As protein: CASSLAGSSYEQYF.

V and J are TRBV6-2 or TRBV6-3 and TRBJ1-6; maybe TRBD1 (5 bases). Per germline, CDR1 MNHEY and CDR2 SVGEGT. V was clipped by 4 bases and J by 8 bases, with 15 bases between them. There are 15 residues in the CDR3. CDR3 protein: CASSSPARGDSPLHF. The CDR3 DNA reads TGTGCCAGCAGTTCCCCTGCCCGGGGGGATTCACCCCTCCACTTT.

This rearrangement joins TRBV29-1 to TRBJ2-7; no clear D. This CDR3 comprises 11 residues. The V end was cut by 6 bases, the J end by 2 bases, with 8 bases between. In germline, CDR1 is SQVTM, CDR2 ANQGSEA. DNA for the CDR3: TGCAGCGTCTTAACAGCCTACGAGCAGTACTTC. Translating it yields CSVLTAYEQYF.

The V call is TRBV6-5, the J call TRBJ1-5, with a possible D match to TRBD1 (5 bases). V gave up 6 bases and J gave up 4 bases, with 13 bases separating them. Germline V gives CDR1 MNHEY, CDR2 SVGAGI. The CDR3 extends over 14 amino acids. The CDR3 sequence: CASSQTGVNQPQHF. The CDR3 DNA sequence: TGTGCCAGCAGCCAGACGGGGGTTAATCAGCCCCAGCATTTT.

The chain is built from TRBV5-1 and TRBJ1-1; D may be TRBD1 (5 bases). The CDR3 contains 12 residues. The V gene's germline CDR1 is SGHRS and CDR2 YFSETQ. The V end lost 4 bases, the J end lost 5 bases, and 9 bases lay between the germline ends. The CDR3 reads CASSLGHTEAFF. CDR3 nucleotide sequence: TGCGCCAGCAGCCTAGGACATACTGAAGCTTTCTTT. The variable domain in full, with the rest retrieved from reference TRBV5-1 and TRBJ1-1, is KAGVTQTPRYLIKTRGQQVTLSCSPISGHRSVSWYQQTPGQGLQFLFEYFSETQRNKGNFPGRFSGRQFSNSRSEMNVSTLELGDSALYLCASSLGHTEAFFGQGTRLTVV.

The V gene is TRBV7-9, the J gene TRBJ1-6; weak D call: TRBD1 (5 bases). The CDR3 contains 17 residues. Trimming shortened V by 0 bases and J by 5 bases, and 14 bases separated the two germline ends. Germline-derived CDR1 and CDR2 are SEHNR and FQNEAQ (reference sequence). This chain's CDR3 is CASSLAGAVGDNSPLHF. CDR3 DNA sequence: TGTGCCAGCAGCTTAGCAGGGGCGGTAGGGGATAATTCACCCCTCCACTTT.

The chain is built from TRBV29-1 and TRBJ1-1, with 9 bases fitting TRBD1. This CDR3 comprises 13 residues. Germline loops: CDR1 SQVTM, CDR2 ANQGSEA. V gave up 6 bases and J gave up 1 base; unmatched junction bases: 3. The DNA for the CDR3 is TGCAGCGTCGTGGGACAGGGGAACACTGAAGCTTTCTTT. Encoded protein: CSVVGQGNTEAFF.